These 20 T cell receptor beta chains originate from one sample sequenced in a study of response to subunit inactivated influenza vaccine. TCRdb passed the RT-PCR reads through MiXCR, listing each CDR3 protein once. This table has hundreds of thousands of distinct CDR3 sequences, around 8% appearing once. Sequencing used PBMCs from blood, obtained around 25 months after vaccination. These receptors were obtained from a man aged 45 to 75 who received an inactivated influenza vaccine.

This clonotype showed up just a few times. The chain joins TRBV12-3 or TRBV12-4 to TRBJ2-5; D might be TRBD1 (5 bases). The CDR3 runs to 16 residues. The V end was cut by 5 bases, the J end by 4 bases, with 20 bases between. The CDR3 is CASSRSTTDSRETQYF. DNA for the CDR3: TGTGCCAGCAGTCGCAGCACGACAGATTCCAGAGAGACCCAGTACTTC.

The sample holds many counts of this clonotype. V is TRBV20-1 and J is TRBJ2-7; 7 nucleotides align to TRBD1. The trim removed 2 bases at V and 3 bases at J, leaving 4 bases unmatched. The CDR3 is 13 residues long. Germline assignment: CDR1 DFQATT and CDR2 SNEGSKA (reference sequence). CDR3 residues: CSARSDRDYEQYF. As DNA, the CDR3 is TGCAGTGCTAGAAGTGACAGGGACTACGAGCAGTACTTC.

This clonotype showed up just a few times. This chain links TRBV7-4 with TRBJ1-2; D may be TRBD1 (6 bases). V lost 5 bases and J lost 0, with 13 bases in between. There are 15 residues in the CDR3. Looked up from germline, CDR1 is SGHVT and CDR2 is SQSDAQ. CDR3 in DNA: TGTGCCAGCAGCCCGGACAGCCCTTCTAACTATGGCTACACCTTC. Its protein product is CASSPDSPSNYGYTF.

This clonotype has a handful of counts. The chain joins TRBV12-5 to TRBJ2-2, with D maybe TRBD2 (5 bases). The CDR3 is 16 amino acids. V shed 1 base and J shed 4 bases, with 13 bases lying between them. From germline, CDR1 is LGHNT and CDR2 FRNRAP. The CDR3 sequence is CASGLGSGSGTGELFF. CDR3 nucleotides: TGTGCTAGTGGTTTGGGGTCGGGGTCGGGCACCGGGGAGCTGTTTTTT. Together with reference TRBV12-5 and TRBJ2-2, the CDR3 gives the full variable domain: DARVTQTPRHKVTEMGQEVTMRCQPILGHNTVFWYRQTMMQGLELLAYFRNRAPLDDSGMPKDRFSAEMPDATLATLKIQPSEPRDSAVYFCASGLGSGSGTGELFFGEGSRLTVL.

J is TRBJ1-3 and V is TRBV7-3; a possible D gene is TRBD1 (6 bases). Germline lookup yields CDR1 SGHTA and CDR2 FQGTGA. The CDR3 totals 13 residues. Trimming removed 0 bases at V and 8 bases at J, with 8 bases between. In DNA form, the CDR3 reads TGTGCCAGCAGCTTAACGTACAGGGACACCATATATTTT. Translated: CASSLTYRDTIYF.

There are many counts of this clonotype. The gene calls are TRBV19 and TRBJ1-4; TRBD1 matches at 9 bases. CDR3 length equals 14 residues. CDR1 LNHDA and CDR2 SQIVND come from the germline V gene (reference sequence). V lost 5 bases to trimming and J lost 7 bases; unmatched junction nucleotides: 5. This CDR3 is CASSGQGMSEKLFF. CDR3 nucleotide sequence: TGTGCCAGTAGTGGACAGGGGATGAGTGAAAAACTGTTTTTT.

This clonotype showed up many times. The chain recombines TRBV6-5 with TRBJ1-1; D is ambiguous. CDR1 is MNHEY, CDR2 SVGAGI, per germline. There are 15 residues in the CDR3. The V end lost 2 bases, the J end lost 0 bases, and 10 bases lay between the germline ends. The CDR3 nucleotides read TGTGCCAGCAGTTACGTTCCCAATATGAACACTGAAGCTTTCTTT. Its protein is CASSYVPNMNTEAFF.

The chain recombines TRBV6-2 or TRBV6-3 with TRBJ2-1, with D perhaps matching TRBD1 (5 bases). This CDR3 has 15 amino acids. Germline V lookup: CDR1 MNHEY, CDR2 SVGEGT. V was shortened by 6 bases and J by 5 bases, with 17 bases between the two germline ends. Here the CDR3 reads CASSRTRVQHNEQFF. The DNA of the CDR3 is TGTGCCAGCAGCCGAACCAGGGTTCAGCACAATGAGCAGTTCTTC.

This clonotype was seen repeatedly, ten times or more. This chain joins TRBV27 and TRBJ2-1; 8 positions agree with TRBD2. J lost 2 bases, V lost 0 bases, and 9 bases had no gene match. Germline-derived CDR1 and CDR2 are MNHEY and SMNVEV (reference sequence). The CDR3 totals 18 residues. The CDR3 region has the DNA TGTGCCAGCAGTTTATCGCCGCGGGGGGTCAGGCCCTACAATGAGCAGTTCTTC. Protein sequence: CASSLSPRGVRPYNEQFF.

The chain has TRBV10-3 and TRBJ2-5; TRBD1 aligns across 9 bases. Trimming took 8 bases from V and 1 from J; bases not matched to a gene: 8. CDR3 length: 15 residues. From germline, CDR1 is ENHRY and CDR2 SYGVKD. This chain's CDR3 is CAIGDRAKGQETQYF. CDR3 sequence (DNA): TGTGCCATCGGGGACAGGGCCAAGGGCCAAGAGACCCAGTACTTC.

V usage is TRBV20-1 and J usage is TRBJ2-3, with 9 nucleotides matching TRBD1. Trimming at V came to 5 bases and at J to 2 bases, leaving 5 bases not matched to a gene. The germline CDR1 and CDR2 sequences are DFQATT and SNEGSKA (reference sequence). The CDR3 is 14 residues long. The CDR3 DNA sequence: TGCAGTGCTCGGGACAGGGCCTTCACAGATACGCAGTATTTT. Translated, it gives CSARDRAFTDTQYF.

The CDR3 DNA sequence: TGTGCCAGCTCACCAGGGCATAGGGATAATTCACCCCTCCACTTT. Its protein product is CASSPGHRDNSPLHF. The chain combines TRBV18 with TRBJ1-6; no clear D. CDR3 length: 15 residues. Germline lookup yields CDR1 KGHSH and CDR2 LQKENI. Trimming removed 2 bases from V and 5 bases from J, with 10 bases in between. Using reference TRBV18 and TRBJ1-6 for the parts outside the CDR3, the full variable domain is NAGVMQNPRHLVRRRGQEARLRCSPMKGHSHVYWYRQLPEEGLKFMVYLQKENIIDESGMPKERFSAEFPKEGPSILRIQQVVRGDSAAYFCASSPGHRDNSPLHFGNGTRLTVT.

The chain has TRBV6-5 and TRBJ1-2, with no clear D. The germline V gene encodes CDR1 MNHEY and CDR2 SVGAGI. V was trimmed by 2 bases and J by 0 bases, leaving 7 bases between them. The CDR3 runs to 14 residues. For the CDR3, the DNA is TGTGCCAGCAGTTACAGGGCCCCTAACTATGGCTACACCTTC. This sequence encodes CASSYRAPNYGYTF.

V usage is TRBV5-1 and J usage is TRBJ1-6; D is ambiguous. Trimming left V 0 bases short and J 4 bases short, with 8 bases between. The CDR3 is 15 amino acids. Per germline, CDR1 SGHRS and CDR2 YFSETQ. The CDR3 sequence: CASSLAPVYNSPLHF. The DNA of the CDR3 is TGCGCCAGCAGCTTGGCTCCCGTATATAATTCACCCCTCCACTTT.

This clonotype occurred a few times. V and J are TRBV5-5 and TRBJ2-1; 10 bases are shared with TRBD2. In germline, CDR1 is SGHKS, CDR2 YYEKEE (reference sequence). Trimming at V came to 4 bases and at J to 8 bases, leaving 12 bases not matched to a gene. The CDR3 extends over 16 amino acids. Here the CDR3 reads CASSVSLAGSLDEQFF. Written as DNA, the CDR3 is TGTGCCAGCAGCGTGTCACTAGCGGGAAGCCTTGATGAGCAGTTCTTC. Complete variable domain (other parts from reference TRBV5-5 and TRBJ2-1): DAGVTQSPTHLIKTRGQQVTLRCSPISGHKSVSWYQQVLGQGPQFIFQYYEKEERGRGNFPDRFSARQFPNYSSELNVNALLLGDSALYLCASSVSLAGSLDEQFFGPGTRLTVL.

The genes are TRBV28 and TRBJ2-7; 10 bases line up with TRBD2. The germline CDR1 and CDR2 sequences are MDHEN and SYDVKM. CDR3 length equals 15 residues. Trimming cost V 10 bases and J 0 bases; bases outside gene matches: 9. This CDR3 is CATLAGALSSYEQYF. In DNA form, the CDR3 reads TGTGCCACCCTAGCGGGAGCCCTGAGCTCCTACGAGCAGTACTTC.

The chain carries TRBV4-1 and TRBJ1-2; possible D gene TRBD1, 6 bases. The V and J ends lost 0 bases and 6 bases respectively, with 23 bases between them. The CDR3 is 18 residues long. Germline V gene data show CDR1 as MGHRA and CDR2 as YSYEKL. The chain's CDR3 is CASSQDRSGTAGVHGYTF. CDR3 nucleotide sequence: TGCGCCAGCAGCCAAGATCGGTCCGGGACTGCAGGGGTCCATGGCTACACCTTC.

The chain recombines TRBV18 with TRBJ2-1; 9 bases match TRBD2. Looked up from germline, CDR1 is KGHSH and CDR2 is LQKENI. This CDR3 contains 17 residues. V gave up 3 bases and J gave up 0 bases; unmatched junction bases: 6. CDR3 residues: CASSPTSGALSYNEQFF. The CDR3 DNA follows: TGTGCCAGCTCACCGACTAGCGGTGCCCTCTCCTACAATGAGCAGTTCTTC.

This clonotype was observed a few times. The chain recombines TRBV28 with TRBJ2-3; D is tentatively TRBD1 or TRBD2 (6 bases each). CDR1 and CDR2 (germline): MDHEN, SYDVKM. This CDR3 is built from 13 residues. V was cut by 8 bases and J by 6 bases, with 15 bases left in between. CDR3 in amino acids: CASEQGGTDTQYF. In DNA form, the CDR3 reads TGTGCCAGCGAACAGGGAGGTACGGATACGCAGTATTTT.

This clonotype was detected ten times or more. The DNA of the CDR3 is TGTGCCAGCACGGGAGGGTACAACGAGCAGTACTTC. It specifies CASTGGYNEQYF. V gene TRBV6-5 combines with J gene TRBJ2-7; 8 bases are a match to TRBD2. The V segment lost 7 bases and the J segment 5 bases; nucleotides outside the gene matches: 4. This CDR3 is built from 12 residues. Per germline, CDR1 MNHEY and CDR2 SVGAGI.